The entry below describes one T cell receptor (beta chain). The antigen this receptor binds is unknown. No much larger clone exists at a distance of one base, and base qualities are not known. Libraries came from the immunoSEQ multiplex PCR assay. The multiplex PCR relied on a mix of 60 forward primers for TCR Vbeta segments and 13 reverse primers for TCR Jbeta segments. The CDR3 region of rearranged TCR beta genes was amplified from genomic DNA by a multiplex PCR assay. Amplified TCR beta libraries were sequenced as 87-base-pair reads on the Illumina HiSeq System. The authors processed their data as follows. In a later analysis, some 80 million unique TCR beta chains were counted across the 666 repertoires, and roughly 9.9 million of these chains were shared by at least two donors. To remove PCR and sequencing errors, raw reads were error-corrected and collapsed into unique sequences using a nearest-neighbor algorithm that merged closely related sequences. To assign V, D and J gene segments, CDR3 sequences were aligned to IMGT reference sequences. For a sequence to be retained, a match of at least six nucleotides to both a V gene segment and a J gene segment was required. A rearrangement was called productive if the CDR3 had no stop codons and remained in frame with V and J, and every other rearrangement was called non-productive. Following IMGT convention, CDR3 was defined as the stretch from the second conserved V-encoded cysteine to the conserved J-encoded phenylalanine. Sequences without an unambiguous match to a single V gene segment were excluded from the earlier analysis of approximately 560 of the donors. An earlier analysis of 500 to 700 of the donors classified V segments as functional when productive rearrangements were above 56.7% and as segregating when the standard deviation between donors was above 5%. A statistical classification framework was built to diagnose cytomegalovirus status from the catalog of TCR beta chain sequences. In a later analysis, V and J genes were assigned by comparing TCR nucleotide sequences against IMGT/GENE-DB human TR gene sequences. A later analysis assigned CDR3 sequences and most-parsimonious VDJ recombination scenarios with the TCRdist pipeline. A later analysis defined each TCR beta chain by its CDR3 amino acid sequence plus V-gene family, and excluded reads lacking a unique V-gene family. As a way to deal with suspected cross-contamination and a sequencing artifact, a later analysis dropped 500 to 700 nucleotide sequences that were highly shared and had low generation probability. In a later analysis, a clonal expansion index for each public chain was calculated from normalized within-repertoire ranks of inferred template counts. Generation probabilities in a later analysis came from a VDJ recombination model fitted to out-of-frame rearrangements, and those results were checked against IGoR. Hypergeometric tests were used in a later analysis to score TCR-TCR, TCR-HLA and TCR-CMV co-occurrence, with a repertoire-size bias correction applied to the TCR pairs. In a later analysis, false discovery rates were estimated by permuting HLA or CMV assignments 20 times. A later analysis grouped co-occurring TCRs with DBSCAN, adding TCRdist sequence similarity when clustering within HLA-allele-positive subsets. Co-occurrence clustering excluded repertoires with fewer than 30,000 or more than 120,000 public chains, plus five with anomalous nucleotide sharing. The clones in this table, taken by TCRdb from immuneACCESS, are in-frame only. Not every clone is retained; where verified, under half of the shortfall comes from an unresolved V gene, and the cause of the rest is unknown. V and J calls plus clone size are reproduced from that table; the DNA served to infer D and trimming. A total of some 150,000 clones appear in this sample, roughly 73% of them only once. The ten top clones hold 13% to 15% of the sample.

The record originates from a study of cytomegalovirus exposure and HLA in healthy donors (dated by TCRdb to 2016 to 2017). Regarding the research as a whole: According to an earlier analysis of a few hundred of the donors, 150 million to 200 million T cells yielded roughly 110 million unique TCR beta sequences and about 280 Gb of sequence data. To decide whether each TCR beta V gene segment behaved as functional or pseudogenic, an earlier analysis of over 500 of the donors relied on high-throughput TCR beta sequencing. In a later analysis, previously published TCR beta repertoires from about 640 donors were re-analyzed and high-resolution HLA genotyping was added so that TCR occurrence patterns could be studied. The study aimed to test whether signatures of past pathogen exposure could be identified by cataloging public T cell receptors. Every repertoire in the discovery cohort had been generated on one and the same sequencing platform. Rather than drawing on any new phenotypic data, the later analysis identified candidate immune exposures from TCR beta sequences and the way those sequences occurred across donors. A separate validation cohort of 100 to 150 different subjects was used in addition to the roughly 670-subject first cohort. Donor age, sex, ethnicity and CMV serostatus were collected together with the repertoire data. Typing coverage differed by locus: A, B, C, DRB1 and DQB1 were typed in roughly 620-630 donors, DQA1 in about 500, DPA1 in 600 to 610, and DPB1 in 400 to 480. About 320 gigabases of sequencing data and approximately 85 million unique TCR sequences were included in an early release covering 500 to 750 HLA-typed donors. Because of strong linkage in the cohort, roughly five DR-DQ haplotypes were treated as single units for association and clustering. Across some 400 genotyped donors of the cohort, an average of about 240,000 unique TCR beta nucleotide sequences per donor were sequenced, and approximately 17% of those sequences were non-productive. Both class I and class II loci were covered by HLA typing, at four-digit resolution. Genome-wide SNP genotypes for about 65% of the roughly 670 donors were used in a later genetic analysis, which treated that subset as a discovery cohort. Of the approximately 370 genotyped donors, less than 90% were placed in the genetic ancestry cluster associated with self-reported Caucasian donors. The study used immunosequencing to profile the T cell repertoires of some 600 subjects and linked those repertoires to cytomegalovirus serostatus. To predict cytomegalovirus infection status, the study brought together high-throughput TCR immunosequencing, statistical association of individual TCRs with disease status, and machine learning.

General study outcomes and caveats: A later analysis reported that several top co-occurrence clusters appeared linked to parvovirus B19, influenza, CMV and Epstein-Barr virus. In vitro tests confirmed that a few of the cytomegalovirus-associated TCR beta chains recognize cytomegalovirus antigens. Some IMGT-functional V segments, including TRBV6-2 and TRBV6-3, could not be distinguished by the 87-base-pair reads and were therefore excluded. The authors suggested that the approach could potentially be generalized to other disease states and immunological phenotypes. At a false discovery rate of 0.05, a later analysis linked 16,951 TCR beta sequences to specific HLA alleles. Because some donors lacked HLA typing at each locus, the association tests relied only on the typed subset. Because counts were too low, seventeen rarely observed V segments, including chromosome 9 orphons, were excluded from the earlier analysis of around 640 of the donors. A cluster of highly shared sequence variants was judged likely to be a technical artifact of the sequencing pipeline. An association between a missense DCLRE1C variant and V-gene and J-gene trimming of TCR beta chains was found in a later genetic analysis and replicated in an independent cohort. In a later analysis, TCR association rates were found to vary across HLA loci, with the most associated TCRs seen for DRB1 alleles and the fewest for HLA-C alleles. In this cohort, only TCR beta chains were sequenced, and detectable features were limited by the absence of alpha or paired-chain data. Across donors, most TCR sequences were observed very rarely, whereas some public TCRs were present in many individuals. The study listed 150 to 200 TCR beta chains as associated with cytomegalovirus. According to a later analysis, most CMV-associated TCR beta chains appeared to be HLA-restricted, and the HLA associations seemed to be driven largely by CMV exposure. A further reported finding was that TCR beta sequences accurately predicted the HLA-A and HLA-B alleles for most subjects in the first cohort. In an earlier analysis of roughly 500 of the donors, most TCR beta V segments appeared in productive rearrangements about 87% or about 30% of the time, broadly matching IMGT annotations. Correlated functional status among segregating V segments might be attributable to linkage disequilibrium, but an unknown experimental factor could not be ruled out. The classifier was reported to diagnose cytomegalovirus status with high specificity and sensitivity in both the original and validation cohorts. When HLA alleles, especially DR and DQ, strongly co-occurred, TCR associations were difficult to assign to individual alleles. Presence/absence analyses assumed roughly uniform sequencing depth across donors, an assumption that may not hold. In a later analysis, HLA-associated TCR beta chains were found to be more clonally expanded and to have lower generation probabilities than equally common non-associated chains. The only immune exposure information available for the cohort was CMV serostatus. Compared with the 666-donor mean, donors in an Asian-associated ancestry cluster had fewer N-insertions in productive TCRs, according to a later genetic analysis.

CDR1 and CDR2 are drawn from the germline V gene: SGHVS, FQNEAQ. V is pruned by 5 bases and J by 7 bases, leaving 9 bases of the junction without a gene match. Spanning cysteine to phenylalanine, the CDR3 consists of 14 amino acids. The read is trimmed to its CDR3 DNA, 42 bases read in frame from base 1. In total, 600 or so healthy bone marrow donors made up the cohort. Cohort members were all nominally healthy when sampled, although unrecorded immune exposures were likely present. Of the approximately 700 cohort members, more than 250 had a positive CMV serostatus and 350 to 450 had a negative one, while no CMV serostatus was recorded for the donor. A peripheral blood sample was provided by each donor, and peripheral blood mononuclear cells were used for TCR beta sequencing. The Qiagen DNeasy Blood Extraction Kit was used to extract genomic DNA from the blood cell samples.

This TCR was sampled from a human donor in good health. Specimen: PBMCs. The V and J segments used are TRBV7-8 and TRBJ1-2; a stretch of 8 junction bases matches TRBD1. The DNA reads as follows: TGTGCCAGCAGCCAAGACAGGGGCGAAAGTGGCTACACCTTC. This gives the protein CASSQDRGESGYTF.